A selection of T cell receptor beta chains follows, all from one sample in a study of T-cell reconstitution after alpha-beta-depleted transplantation in children. TCRdb recomputed calls from the PCR reads with MiXCR, one row per CDR3 protein. The table has around 700,000 distinct CDR3 sequences, roughly 13% seen once. Sequencing was performed on PBMCs, taken before TCRalphabeta/CD19-depleted stem cell transplant. These receptors all come from a girl aged 2 to 9 with congenital amegakaryocytic thrombocytopenia, due to receive a stem cell transplant. Each CDR3 is given with its conserved first and last residue. A D gene is named only where the DNA matches it firmly. Some rows have no size entry. The others give once, few or many, or a class for an expanded clone.

size: few
V: TRBV10-3
D: NA
J: TRBJ1-3
DNA: TGTGCCATCAGTGAAGACGAGGGACGGCTCGGAAACACCATATATTTT
CDR3: CAISEDEGRLGNTIYF

size: many
V: TRBV27
D: TRBD2
J: TRBJ2-1
DNA: TGTGCCAGCAGTTTAGGCACTAGCGGGGTCAATGAGCAGTTCTTC
CDR3: CASSLGTSGVNEQFF

size: few
V: TRBV11-2
D: TRBD1
J: TRBJ2-7
DNA: TGTGCCAGCAGCCAAGCCGGGACAGGGCTCTCCTACGAGCAGTACTTC
CDR3: CASSQAGTGLSYEQYF

size: NA
V: TRBV29-1
D: NA
J: TRBJ2-1
DNA: TGCAGCGTTGAAGAAAATTTGTTCTCTAAACCTATTACCTACAATGAGCAGTTCTTC
CDR3: CSVEENLFSKPITYNEQFF

size: NA
V: TRBV20-1
D: NA
J: TRBJ2-7
DNA: TGCAGTGCTGGACGCATATCCTACGAGCAGTACTTC
CDR3: CSAGRISYEQYF

size: NA
V: TRBV4-1
D: NA
J: TRBJ2-7
DNA: TGCGCCAGCAGCCAGGAAGGTCTGGCGGGGGCCTCCTACGAGCAGTACTTC
CDR3: CASSQEGLAGASYEQYF

size: few
V: TRBV15
D: TRBD1
J: TRBJ2-7
DNA: TGTGCCACCAGCAGGGGACAGAACCCCTACGAGCAGTACTTC
CDR3: CATSRGQNPYEQYF

size: few
V: TRBV7-2
D: NA
J: TRBJ2-3
DNA: TGTGCCAGCAGCTTAGAAGGGCCAGTGGCAGATACGCAGTATTTT
CDR3: CASSLEGPVADTQYF

size: few
V: TRBV18
D: NA
J: TRBJ2-3
DNA: TGTGCCAGCTCACCACCGTCGGGCAGCCGCACAGATACGCAGTATTTT
CDR3: CASSPPSGSRTDTQYF

size: once
V: TRBV29-1
D: NA
J: TRBJ2-7
DNA: TGCAGCGTTGAAGGAGGTCAGTCCTACGAGCAGTACTTC
CDR3: CSVEGGQSYEQYF

size: NA
V: TRBV20-1
D: NA
J: TRBJ1-1
DNA: TGCAGTGCTAGAGATATCATGAGGTCAGTGAACACTGAAGCTTTCTTT
CDR3: CSARDIMRSVNTEAFF